One sample yielded the 16 T cell receptor beta chains listed below, sequenced in a study of human T cells and chemical hapten exposure. MiXCR, run by TCRdb on the RACE reads, gives a single entry per CDR3 protein. In the table there are about 110,000 distinct CDR3 sequences, under 35% of which are singletons. As to time point: patch test 3, about 24 weeks after DPC sensitization. Treatment of the sample: therapeutic diphenylcyclopropenone sensitization with weekly scalp DPC. The sequencing here drew on whole blood, taken in connection with sensitization to the hapten diphenylcyclopropenone (DPC). These receptors all stem from a man aged 40-49 years with alopecia areata. Some clones in this sample may be carry-over from other donors' samples.

In its sample, this clonotype was seen a few times. V is TRBV7-2 and J is TRBJ2-7, with D possibly TRBD2 on 6 matching bases. Trimming removed 3 bases from V and 6 bases from J, with 18 bases in between. The CDR3 totals 15 residues. Germline-derived CDR1 and CDR2 are SGHTA and FQGNSA. Written as DNA, the CDR3 is TGTGCCAGCAGCTTTAGCGGAATAGAGGTCGGCGAGCAGTACGTC. Translation gives CASSFSGIEVGEQYV.

The chain employs TRBV3-1 and TRBJ2-1, with 7 bases identical to TRBD2. The CDR3 spans 15 residues. With V trimmed by 5 bases and J by 5 bases, 9 bases remained unmatched. Germline V gene sequence: CDR1 LGHDT, CDR2 YNNKEL (reference sequence). CDR3 loop: CASSGLADGHNEQFF. In DNA, the CDR3 is TGTGCCAGCAGCGGGCTAGCGGACGGGCACAATGAGCAGTTCTTC.

V is TRBV20-1 and J is TRBJ2-1; D is perhaps TRBD2 (5 bases). Germline lookup yields CDR1 DFQATT and CDR2 SNEGSKA (reference sequence). CDR3 length equals 12 residues. This CDR3 is CRTTPHGNEQFF. In DNA form, the CDR3 reads TGCAGGACTACCCCCCACGGGAATGAGCAGTTCTTC.

The rearrangement uses TRBV28 and TRBJ2-5; D possibly corresponds to TRBD1 (6 bases). V shed 5 bases and J shed 2 bases, with 15 bases lying between them. The germline gives CDR1 MDHEN, CDR2 SYDVKM. CDR3 length: 15 amino acids. CDR3 sequence: CASSPLLGQQETQYF. In nucleotides, the CDR3 is TGTGCCAGCAGTCCCCTACTTGGACAGCAAGAGACCCAGTACTTC. Together with reference TRBV28 and TRBJ2-5, the CDR3 gives the full variable domain: DVKVTQSSRYLVKRTGEKVFLECVQDMDHENMFWYRQDPGLGLRLIYFSYDVKMKEKGDIPEGYSVSREKKERFSLILESASTNQTSMYLCASSPLLGQQETQYFGPGTRLLVL.

This clonotype was observed a few times. No conserved phenylalanine or tryptophan is present at the end of the CDR3, so a read error is the likely explanation. It is unclear where the CDR3 begins or ends on the DNA, so no DNA is shown, and the CDR3 is as TCRdb lists it. This sequence joins TRBV21-1 and TRBJ2-4. TRBV21-1 is a pseudogene segment. With termini counted, the CDR3 has 9 amino acids. The CDR3 sequence is CASSKMRRI.

This rearrangement joins TRBV12-3 or TRBV12-4 to TRBJ2-7; 11 bases fit TRBD2. CDR3 length equals 14 residues. Trimming cost V 3 bases and J 6 bases; bases outside gene matches: 4. The DNA for the CDR3 is TGTGCCAGCAGTTTTAGCGGGAGGGGCCGCGAGCAGTACTTC. Its protein is CASSFSGRGREQYF.

The chain links TRBV6-6 to TRBJ2-1; D is undetermined. Trimming stripped 5 bases from V and 9 bases from J, with 11 bases between. The germline gives CDR1 MNHNY, CDR2 SVGAGI (reference sequence). This CDR3 region has 12 residues. The CDR3 protein is CASSPRSSEQFF. CDR3 nucleotide sequence: TGTGCCAGCAGTCCCCGGAGCAGTGAGCAGTTCTTC.

This clonotype occurred a few times. The gene calls are TRBV6-5 and TRBJ2-1, with D possibly being TRBD2 (6 bases). Trimming shortened V by 2 bases and J by 4 bases, and 12 bases separated the two germline ends. The CDR3 consists of 15 residues. Germline V gene lookup returns CDR1 MNHEY and CDR2 SVGAGI. CDR3 amino acids: CASSYEPGDYNEQFF. The CDR3 coding sequence is TGTGCCAGCAGTTACGAGCCGGGGGATTACAATGAGCAGTTCTTC.

This clonotype came up a few times. The chain recombines TRBV7-9 with TRBJ2-3; 11 nucleotides align to TRBD1. CDR3 size: 17 residues. The germline CDR1 and CDR2 sequences are SEHNR and FQNEAQ (reference sequence). V lost 5 bases to trimming and J lost 6 bases; unmatched junction nucleotides: 13. CDR3 coding DNA: TGTGCCAGCAGCGCCGGGACAGGGGGTACCTGGGGGGATACGCAGTATTTT. Its translation: CASSAGTGGTWGDTQYF.

This clonotype occurred a few times. The chain employs TRBV7-3 and TRBJ2-5; 7 positions agree with TRBD2. With V trimmed by 5 bases and J by 1 base, 10 bases remained unmatched. The germline gives CDR1 SGHTA, CDR2 FQGTGA. The CDR3 runs 16 residues. The CDR3 loop is CASSQFTGGGQETQYF. Here the CDR3 DNA reads TGTGCCAGCAGCCAATTTACGGGAGGTGGCCAAGAGACCCAGTACTTC. Full variable domain (remainder filled in from reference TRBV7-3 and TRBJ2-5): GAGVSQTPSNKVTEKGKYVELRCDPISGHTALYWYRQSLGQGPEFLIYFQGTGAADDSGLPNDRFFAVRPEGSVSTLKIQRTERGDSAVYLCASSQFTGGGQETQYFGPGTRLLVL.

The chain links TRBV28 to TRBJ2-7; D possibly corresponds to TRBD1 (6 bases). This CDR3 is built from 15 residues. V gave up 5 bases and J gave up 4 bases, with 18 bases separating them. Germline values: CDR1 MDHEN, CDR2 SYDVKM. CDR3 amino acids: CASSASGTLDYEQYF. The CDR3, as DNA: TGTGCCAGCAGTGCCTCCGGGACACTTGATTACGAGCAGTACTTC.

This clonotype was found a few times. The chain uses TRBV2 and TRBJ2-7; 12 bases fit TRBD2. The V segment lost 7 bases and the J segment 3 bases; nucleotides outside the gene matches: 1. CDR1 and CDR2 (germline): SNHLY, FYNNEI. This CDR3 region has 13 residues. CDR3 loop: CASKGLAGYEQYF. DNA of the CDR3: TGTGCCAGCAAGGGACTAGCGGGCTACGAGCAGTACTTC.

This clonotype was observed a handful of times. The chain has TRBV20-1 and TRBJ1-1, with a tentative D call TRBD1 (5 bases). Deletions cut 3 bases from V and 0 bases from J, with 14 bases between. The CDR3 covers 15 residues. Germline V gives CDR1 DFQATT, CDR2 SNEGSKA (reference sequence). CDR3 bases: TGCAGTGCTAGCAGGGTCGGTATACTGAACACTGAAGCTTTCTTT. Encoded protein: CSASRVGILNTEAFF.

The CDR3 spells CASSSADRLDNEQFF. CDR3 nucleotides: TGTGCCAGCAGCTCAGCGGACCGACTTGACAATGAGCAGTTCTTC. V gene TRBV7-9 combines with J gene TRBJ2-1, with a tentative D call TRBD2 (5 bases). Trimming removed 4 bases at V and 5 bases at J, with 15 bases between. This CDR3 comprises 15 residues. Looked up from germline, CDR1 is SEHNR and CDR2 is FQNEAQ (reference sequence).

The J gene is TRBJ2-4, the V gene TRBV5-1; D is unresolved. The CDR3 has 13 amino acids. Germline assignment: CDR1 SGHRS and CDR2 YFSETQ. Trimming cost V 0 bases and J 9 bases, with 10 bases left between them. The chain's CDR3 is CASSLVRSSIQYF. DNA of the CDR3: TGCGCCAGCAGCTTGGTAAGGTCGAGCATTCAGTACTTC.

V is TRBV28 and J is TRBJ1-1, with a possible D match to TRBD1 (6 bases). CDR1 is MDHEN, CDR2 SYDVKM, per germline. V was pared by 4 bases and J by 8 bases, with 8 bases between. The CDR3 has 11 residues. CDR3 residues: CASSWTAEAFF. CDR3 sequence (DNA): TGTGCCAGCAGTTGGACAGCAGAAGCTTTCTTT.